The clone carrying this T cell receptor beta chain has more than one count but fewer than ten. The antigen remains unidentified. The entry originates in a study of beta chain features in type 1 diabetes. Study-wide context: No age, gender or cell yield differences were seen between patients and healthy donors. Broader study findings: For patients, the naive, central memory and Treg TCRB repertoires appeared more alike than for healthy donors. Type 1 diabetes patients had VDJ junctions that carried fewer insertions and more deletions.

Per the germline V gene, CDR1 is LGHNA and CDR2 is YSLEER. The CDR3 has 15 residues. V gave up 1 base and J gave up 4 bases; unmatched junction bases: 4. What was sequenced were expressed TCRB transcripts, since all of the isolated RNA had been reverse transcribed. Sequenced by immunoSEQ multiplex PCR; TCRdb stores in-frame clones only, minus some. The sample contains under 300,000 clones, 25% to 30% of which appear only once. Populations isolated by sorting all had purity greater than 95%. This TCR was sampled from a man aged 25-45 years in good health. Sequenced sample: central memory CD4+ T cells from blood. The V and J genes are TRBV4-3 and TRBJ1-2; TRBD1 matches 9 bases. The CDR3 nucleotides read TGCGCCAGCAGCCAAGCAGGACAGGGGCTCTATGGCTACACCTTC. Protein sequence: CASSQAGQGLYGYTF.